The 7 T cell receptor beta chains given below trace back to one sample, sequenced in a study of metastatic and nonmetastatic thyroid tumors (dated by TCRdb to the early 2020s). Before undergoing thyroid surgery, none of the patients had been given any kind of treatment. Library creation used PCR. The sample was run on an Illumina HiSeq 4000. TCRdb reprocessed the public reads (quality trimming at Q25 with fastp, clone calling with MiXCR) and kept in-frame beta chains. The sample table holds 30,000 to 45,000 clones, of which about 30% were seen once. The top ten constitute approximately 11% of the sample. Sequenced: blood. The receptors shown here come from a male donor with papillary thyroid cancer or a benign thyroid nodule (not recorded which). Some clones in this sample may be carry-over from other donors' samples.

V gene TRBV28 combines with J gene TRBJ2-3; D gene unclear. The CDR3 runs to 13 residues. V was clipped by 4 bases and J by 2 bases, with 7 bases between them. CDR1 is MDHEN and CDR2 is SYDVKM in the germline V gene. The CDR3 DNA is TGTGCCAGCAGTTCCCGACTCACAGATACGCAGTATTTT. Protein product: CASSSRLTDTQYF.

The chain employs TRBV28 and TRBJ1-2; D remains ambiguous. The CDR3 is made up of 14 amino acids. From germline, CDR1 is MDHEN and CDR2 SYDVKM. The V end was cut by 5 bases, the J end by 4 bases, with 14 bases between. The CDR3 region is CASSLGSRVYGYTF. Here the CDR3 DNA reads TGTGCCAGCAGTCTGGGAAGTAGGGTCTATGGCTACACCTTC.

This clone was seen a few times. In DNA form, the CDR3 reads TGTGCCAGCAGGGTAGGACGGCGGGAAAATCAGCCCCAGCATTTT. Amino acid sequence: CASRVGRRENQPQHF. The chain links TRBV2 to TRBJ1-5; no clear D. V lost 6 bases to trimming and J lost 4 bases, with 16 bases between them. Germline V gene data show CDR1 as SNHLY and CDR2 as FYNNEI. The CDR3 covers 15 residues.

By proportion, this clone is medium-sized. The chain recombines TRBV20-1 with TRBJ2-2; 7 bases align to TRBD2. CDR3 length equals 15 residues. The V gene end was trimmed by 3 bases and the J gene end by 7 bases; junction bases not matched to a gene: 11. Germline V gives CDR1 DFQATT, CDR2 SNEGSKA (reference sequence). CDR3 in amino acids: CSASSNRLALGELFF. CDR3 in DNA: TGCAGTGCTAGCTCCAATCGACTAGCTCTCGGGGAGCTGTTTTTT.

This clone was detected ten times or more. This chain connects TRBV20-1 to TRBJ2-2, with 7 bases matching TRBD2. Trimming at V came to 0 bases and at J to 7 bases, leaving 2 bases not matched to a gene. Germline CDR1 is DFQATT and CDR2 is SNEGSKA (reference sequence). The CDR3 loop spans 13 amino acids. The CDR3 DNA is TGCAGTGCTAGAGAAAGGGAGGGCGGGGAGCTGTTTTTT. Protein: CSAREREGGELFF.

The chain has TRBV19 and TRBJ2-4; possible D gene TRBD1, 7 bases. The germline V gene has CDR1 LNHDA and CDR2 SQIVND (reference sequence). The CDR3 has 15 amino acids. Trimming shortened V by 3 bases and J by 9 bases, and 18 bases separated the two germline ends. For the CDR3, the DNA is TGTGCCAGTAGTATGGGGGCAGGGGGGTGGAGCATTCAGTACTTC. This translates into CASSMGAGGWSIQYF. Based on the CDR3 plus reference TRBV19 and TRBJ2-4, the full variable domain is DGGITQSPKYLFRKEGQNVTLSCEQNLNHDAMYWYRQDPGQGLRLIYYSQIVNDFQKGDIAEGYSVSREKKESFPLTVTSAQKNPTAFYLCASSMGAGGWSIQYFGAGTRLSVL.

The table lists this clone with a few counts. CDR3 region: CASSSIITSSYEQYV. CDR3 bases: TGTGCCAGCAGCTCCATCATTACAAGCTCCTACGAGCAGTACGTC. The chain combines TRBV11-2 with TRBJ2-7; D unclear. In germline, CDR1 is SGHAT, CDR2 FQNNGV. The CDR3 covers 15 residues. Trimming left V 4 bases short and J 0 bases short, with 13 bases between.